This T cell receptor beta chain was identified in a study of cytomegalovirus exposure and HLA in healthy donors listed by TCRdb under 2017. Regarding the complete study: An earlier analysis of some 600 of the donors reported about 280 Gb of sequence data and 95 million to 130 million unique TCR beta sequences obtained from approximately 180 million T cells. An early release covering more than 500 HLA-typed donors comprised about 310 gigabases of sequencing data and around 80 million unique TCR sequences. Of the 300 to 450 genotyped donors, 81% fell in the genetic ancestry cluster associated with self-reported Caucasian donors. The study aimed to test whether signatures of past pathogen exposure could be identified by cataloging public T cell receptors. Using immunosequencing, the study profiled T cell repertoires from 666 subjects and related those repertoires to cytomegalovirus serostatus. A separate validation cohort of 100 to 150 different subjects was used in addition to the 666-subject first cohort. High-throughput TCR immunosequencing, statistical association of individual TCRs with disease status, and machine learning were combined to predict cytomegalovirus infection status. A later analysis re-analyzed previously published TCR beta repertoires from 550 to 700 donors and added high-resolution HLA genotyping to study TCR occurrence patterns. The later analysis used no new phenotypic data to find candidate immune exposures, relying instead on TCR beta sequences and their occurrence across donors. To decide whether each TCR beta V gene segment behaved as functional or pseudogenic, an earlier analysis of approximately 590 of the donors relied on high-throughput TCR beta sequencing. Donor age, sex, ethnicity and CMV serostatus were collected together with the repertoire data. A later genetic analysis took genome-wide SNP genotypes for about 60% of the roughly 670 donors and used that subset as a discovery cohort. Every discovery cohort repertoire had been produced on one sequencing platform. HLA typing included class I and class II loci at four-digit resolution. The number of donors typed differed by locus, with 629-630 for A, B, C, DRB1 and DQB1, more than 500 for DQA1, approximately 580 for DPA1, and about 450 for DPB1. About five DR-DQ haplotypes were treated as single units for association and clustering because of strong linkage in the cohort. Across around 400 genotyped donors of the cohort, an average of roughly 230,000 unique TCR beta nucleotide sequences per donor were sequenced, and approximately 19% of those sequences were non-productive.

In total, 600 or so healthy bone marrow donors made up the cohort. All cohort members were sampled while nominally healthy, although unrecorded immune exposures were likely present. The donor tested CMV seropositive, placing the donor among the 250 to 350 seropositive members of the cohort. Each donor provided a peripheral blood sample, and peripheral blood mononuclear cells were used for TCR beta sequencing. Genomic DNA extraction from the blood cell samples was performed with the Qiagen DNeasy Blood Extraction Kit. Results and caveats for the whole study, not just this receptor: The study listed approximately 150 TCR beta chains as associated with cytomegalovirus. A further reported finding was that TCR beta sequences accurately predicted the HLA-A and HLA-B alleles for most subjects in the first cohort. The cohort was sequenced for TCR beta chains only, and without alpha or paired-chain data the features that could be detected were limited. In a later analysis, HLA-associated TCR beta chains showed more clonal expansion and lower generation probabilities than non-associated chains that were equally common. In a later analysis, the rate of TCR association differed among HLA loci, with DRB1 alleles having the most associated TCRs and HLA-C alleles having the fewest. Compared with the roughly 700-donor mean, donors in an Asian-associated ancestry cluster had fewer N-insertions in productive TCRs, according to a later genetic analysis. CMV serostatus was the only immune exposure information available for the cohort. Most TCR sequences were seen in very few donors, while some public TCRs were found in many individuals. In an earlier analysis of about 600 of the donors, most TCR beta V segments appeared in productive rearrangements about 90% or about 30% of the time, broadly matching IMGT annotations. Linkage disequilibrium might explain the correlated functional status among segregating V segments, but an unknown experimental factor could not be ruled out. At a false discovery rate of 0.05, a later analysis linked around 17,000 TCR beta sequences to specific HLA alleles. A group of highly shared sequence variants was considered likely to be a technical artifact of the sequencing pipeline. The classifier was reported to diagnose cytomegalovirus status with high specificity and sensitivity in both the original cohort and the validation cohort. The 87-base-pair reads could not distinguish some IMGT-functional V segments, including TRBV6-2 and TRBV6-3, so those segments were excluded. A later analysis found that most CMV-associated TCR beta chains appeared HLA-restricted, with HLA associations seemingly driven largely by CMV exposure. Because HLA typing was unavailable for some donors at each locus, only the typed subset was used in association tests. According to the authors, the approach could potentially be generalized to other disease states and immunological phenotypes. In a later genetic analysis, a missense DCLRE1C variant was associated with V-gene and J-gene trimming of TCR beta chains, and the association was replicated in an independent cohort. In vitro tests confirmed that a few of the cytomegalovirus-associated TCR beta chains recognize cytomegalovirus antigens. Several of the top co-occurrence clusters appeared to be linked to parvovirus B19, influenza, CMV and Epstein-Barr virus, according to a later analysis. When HLA alleles, especially DR and DQ, strongly co-occurred, attributing TCR associations to individual alleles was difficult. The presence/absence analyses assumed that sequencing depth was roughly uniform across donors, and that assumption may not be true. Seventeen rarely observed V segments, including chromosome 9 orphons, were excluded from the earlier analysis of about 500 of the donors because counts were too low.

A word on this clone: There is no known antigen for this receptor. Nothing much larger sits one base from this clone, and base qualities are not available.

From the cysteine through the phenylalanine, the CDR3 covers 14 amino acids. Of the read, only the CDR3 DNA is kept; its 42 bases are in frame from base 1. Via the germline V gene (reference sequence), CDR1 is GTSNPN and CDR2 SVGIG. V and J are trimmed by 2 bases and 9 bases, and the gene matches miss 10 bases of the junction. The library was built by means of the immunoSEQ multiplex PCR assay. For the multiplex PCR, a mixture combining 60 forward primers for TCR Vbeta segments and 13 reverse primers for TCR Jbeta segments was used. A multiplex PCR assay on genomic DNA amplified the CDR3 region of rearranged TCR beta genes. The Illumina HiSeq System was used to sequence the amplified TCR beta libraries as 87-base-pair reads. The original methods were these. A later analysis counted some 80 million unique TCR beta chains across the 666 repertoires, and roughly 9.9 million of these chains were shared by at least two donors. Raw reads were error-corrected and collapsed into unique sequences by a nearest-neighbor algorithm in which closely related sequences were merged to remove PCR and sequencing errors. To assign V, D and J gene segments, CDR3 sequences were aligned to IMGT reference sequences. For a sequence to be retained, at least a six-nucleotide match to both a V gene segment and a J gene segment was required. Rearrangements were called productive when the CDR3 lacked stop codons and stayed in frame with V and J; all others were non-productive. Following IMGT convention, CDR3 was defined as the stretch from the second conserved V-encoded cysteine to the conserved J-encoded phenylalanine. The earlier analysis of a few hundred of the donors excluded sequences that lacked an unambiguous match to a single V gene segment. An earlier analysis of 450 to 650 of the donors called V segments functional above 56.7% productive rearrangements and segregating when the between-donor standard deviation exceeded 5%. A statistical classification framework was developed to diagnose cytomegalovirus status using the catalog of TCR beta chain sequences. In a later analysis, V and J genes were assigned by comparing TCR nucleotide sequences against IMGT/GENE-DB human TR gene sequences. Using the TCRdist pipeline, a later analysis assigned CDR3 sequences along with most-parsimonious VDJ recombination scenarios. A later analysis defined each TCR beta chain by its CDR3 amino acid sequence plus V-gene family, and excluded reads lacking a unique V-gene family. In a later analysis, approximately 640 highly shared, low-generation-probability nucleotide sequences were removed to address suspected cross-contamination and a sequencing artifact. In a later analysis, a clonal expansion index for each public chain was calculated from normalized within-repertoire ranks of inferred template counts. Generation probabilities in a later analysis came from a VDJ recombination model fitted to out-of-frame rearrangements, and those results were checked against IGoR. In a later analysis, TCR-TCR, TCR-HLA and TCR-CMV co-occurrence was scored with hypergeometric tests, and a repertoire-size bias correction was applied to TCR pairs. To estimate false discovery rates, a later analysis permuted the HLA or CMV assignments 20 times. In a later analysis, co-occurring TCRs were grouped using DBSCAN, with TCRdist sequence similarity added in when clustering inside HLA-allele-positive subsets. For co-occurrence clustering, repertoires with fewer than 30,000 or more than 120,000 public chains were excluded, along with about five repertoires with anomalous nucleotide sharing. TCRdb provides this immuneACCESS table in a form limited to in-frame rearrangements. Some clones are lacking; in checked studies, under half of them reflect an unresolved V gene, and why the rest are absent is not known. V, J and clone size derive from that table, while D and trimming were established from the DNA sequence. Here the sample has some 78,000 clones; over 70% occur a single time. The top ten clones comprise about 9% of the sample.

The chain uses TRBV30 and TRBJ2-1; 7 middle bases align to TRBD2. The sequenced material came from PBMCs. The origin of this receptor is a man between 35 and 55 years old in good health and CMV-seropositive. CDR3 loop: CAWSPSGAKTEQFF. The sequenced DNA: TGTGCCTGGAGTCCCAGCGGGGCGAAAACTGAGCAGTTCTTC.